The clone carrying this T cell receptor beta chain was seen many times. Its specificity is not known. Patients picked for sequencing had shown CD8+CD57+ cell expansion detected by flow cytometry. Blood sampling was performed on the patients, and none of them had received therapy by then. Genomic DNA served as template for TCR beta VDJ and CDR3 profiling. TCRdb analysed the reads with MiXCR anew, one entry per CDR3 protein. The table includes roughly 250,000 distinct CDR3 sequences, more than 45% detected once. This sample is part of a study of CD8+CD57+ T cells in acquired aplastic anemia. About the research overall: Sorted CD4+ and CD8+ cells gave a mean 3.2 ug DNA, range roughly 0.18 to 30 ug. Whole-study findings and limits: Overlap between patients and controls comprised about 30 CD8+ CDR3 sequences. A significant difference in CD8+ Simpson's diversity between patients and controls was not found.

The CDR3 sequence is 14 residues long. V was trimmed by 4 bases and J by 4 bases, leaving 13 bases between them. Germline CDR1 SEHNR, CDR2 FQNEAQ (reference sequence). The sample comprised sorted CD4+, CD8+, or CD8+CD57+ T cells (not recorded which) from PBMCs. This TCR came from a human donor with aplastic anemia. The V gene is TRBV7-9, the J gene TRBJ1-2; D unresolved. The CDR3 spells CASSSSSLLYGYTF. As DNA, the CDR3 is TGTGCCAGCAGCTCCTCAAGCTTACTCTATGGCTACACCTTC.